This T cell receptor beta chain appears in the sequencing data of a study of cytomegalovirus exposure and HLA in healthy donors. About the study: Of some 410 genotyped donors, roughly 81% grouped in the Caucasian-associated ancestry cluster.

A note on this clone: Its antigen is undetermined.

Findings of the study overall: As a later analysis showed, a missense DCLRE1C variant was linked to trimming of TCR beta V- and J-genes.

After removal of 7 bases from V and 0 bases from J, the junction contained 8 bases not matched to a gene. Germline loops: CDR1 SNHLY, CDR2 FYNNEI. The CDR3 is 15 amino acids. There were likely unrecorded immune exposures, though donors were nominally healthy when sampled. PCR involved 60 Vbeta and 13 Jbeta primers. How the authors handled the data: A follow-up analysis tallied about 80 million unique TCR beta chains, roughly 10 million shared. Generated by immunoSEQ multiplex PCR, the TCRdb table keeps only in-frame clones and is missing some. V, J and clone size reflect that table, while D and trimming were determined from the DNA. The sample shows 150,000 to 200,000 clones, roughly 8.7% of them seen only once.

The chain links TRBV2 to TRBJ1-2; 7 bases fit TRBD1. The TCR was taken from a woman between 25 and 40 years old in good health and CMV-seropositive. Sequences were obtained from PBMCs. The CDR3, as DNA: TGTGCCAGCATAAGAGGGACAGTAGCTAACTATGGCTACACCTTC. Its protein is CASIRGTVANYGYTF.